These 30 T cell receptor beta chains originate from one sample sequenced in a study of blood T cell repertoires in COVID-19. Assay used: immunoSEQ multiplex PCR; TCRdb lists only in-frame clones, some missing. The sample comprises about 110,000 clones, approximately 85% of which are singletons, and roughly 8.2% rests with the top ten. Specimen: peripheral blood. The receptors derive from a man between 65 and 85 years old with acute or convalescent COVID-19.

This clone has only a few counts. This sequence joins TRBV29-1 and TRBJ2-2, with D possibly being TRBD2 (5 bases). The CDR3 sequence is 13 residues long. The V end was cut by 3 bases, the J end by 2 bases, with 7 bases between. Germline assignment: CDR1 SQVTM and CDR2 ANQGSEA. CDR3 loop: CSVDEGNTGELFF. CDR3 nucleotide sequence: TGCAGCGTTGACGAGGGTAACACCGGGGAGCTGTTTTTT.

The rearrangement links TRBV5-5 to TRBJ2-7, with 9 bases lining up with TRBD1. J gave up 1 base and V 5 bases, and 7 bases lay outside the gene matches. The germline CDR1 and CDR2 sequences are SGHKS and YYEKEE (reference sequence). This CDR3 has 15 amino acids. The CDR3 DNA is TGTGCCAGCAGTCAACAGGGGGCGAGATCCTACGAGCAGTACTTC. Translated, it gives CASSQQGARSYEQYF. Looking up the rest from reference TRBV5-5 and TRBJ2-7 gives the full variable domain: DAGVTQSPTHLIKTRGQQVTLRCSPISGHKSVSWYQQVLGQGPQFIFQYYEKEERGRGNFPDRFSARQFPNYSSELNVNALLLGDSALYLCASSQQGARSYEQYFGPGTRLTVT.

This clone was seen more than once but under ten times. The chain couples TRBV7-8 to TRBJ1-6, with 7 bases aligning to TRBD1. CDR3 length: 16 residues. V was clipped by 3 bases and J by 12 bases; unmatched bases: 14. Germline V gene data show CDR1 as SGHVS and CDR2 as FQNEAQ. The CDR3 DNA reads as TGTGCCAGCAGCTTCCGACAGGGTCTAAGTATTTTACCCCTCCACTTT. Residues: CASSFRQGLSILPLHF.

The rearrangement links TRBV5-1 to TRBJ2-1; maybe TRBD1 (6 bases). From germline, CDR1 is SGHRS and CDR2 YFSETQ. There are 19 residues in the CDR3. Trimming pared 4 bases from V and 2 bases from J, leaving 25 bases between. The CDR3 coding sequence is TGCGCCAGCAGCCATGGTGGGGGCGGTCCGCTAGTGCCCTACAATGAGCAGTTCTTC. It encodes CASSHGGGGPLVPYNEQFF.

The V gene is TRBV24-1, the J gene TRBJ2-7; the D gene is possibly TRBD2 (5 bases). This CDR3 comprises 15 residues. Trimming removed 6 bases from V and 2 bases from J, with 16 bases in between. Germline V gene data show CDR1 as KGHDR and CDR2 as SFDVKD. CDR3 region: CATSPGKARPYEQYF. In DNA form, the CDR3 reads TGTGCCACCAGTCCCGGGAAAGCCCGCCCCTACGAGCAGTACTTC.

The chain recombines TRBV10-3 with TRBJ1-1; perhaps TRBD1 as D (5 bases). The CDR3 runs to 15 residues. The V gene lost 1 base and the J gene lost 0 bases, with 9 bases spanning the gap. Germline V lookup: CDR1 ENHRY, CDR2 SYGVKD. The chain's CDR3 is CAISEWGGMNTEAFF. Written as DNA, the CDR3 is TGTGCCATCAGTGAGTGGGGGGGGATGAACACTGAAGCTTTCTTT.

Regarding this clone: Additional DNA sequences in this sample encode the identical CDR3. The chain links TRBV29-1 to TRBJ1-1; a possible D gene is TRBD1 (6 bases). This CDR3 spans 11 amino acids. V was pared by 3 bases and J by 5 bases, with 7 bases between. Germline CDR1 and CDR2: SQVTM and ANQGSEA. CDR3 sequence: CSVDRGTEAFF. The DNA for the CDR3 is TGCAGCGTTGATAGGGGGACTGAAGCTTTCTTT.

The gene calls are TRBV11-1 and TRBJ2-2; D is ambiguous. The CDR3 is made up of 14 amino acids. Germline loops: CDR1 SGHAT, CDR2 FQDESV (reference sequence). V lost 3 bases to trimming and J lost 7 bases, with 12 bases between them. The CDR3: CASSFAERRGELFF. CDR3 DNA sequence: TGTGCCAGCAGCTTTGCGGAACGCCGCGGGGAGCTGTTTTTT.

The chain couples TRBV3-1 (or the pseudogene TRBV3-2) to TRBJ2-7, with D possibly TRBD2 on 6 matching bases. V was cut by 3 bases and J by 5 bases, with 8 bases left in between. Looked up from germline, CDR1 is LGHDT and CDR2 is YNNKEL (reference sequence). The CDR3 is 12 residues long. In nucleotides, the CDR3 is TGTGCCAGCAGCCAGGAGGGGAACGAGCAGTACTTC. Amino acids: CASSQEGNEQYF.

This clone has just one count. The rearrangement joins TRBV5-1 to TRBJ2-2; D is ambiguous. Germline V gene data show CDR1 as SGHRS and CDR2 as YFSETQ. This CDR3 is 16 amino acids long. V was cut by 0 bases and J by 1 base, with 10 bases left in between. The chain's CDR3 is CASSLVAGLNTGELFF. CDR3 coding DNA: TGCGCCAGCAGCTTGGTTGCAGGTTTGAACACCGGGGAGCTGTTTTTT.

This clone was counted a single time. V gene TRBV24-1 combines with J gene TRBJ1-1, with a tentative D call TRBD1 (5 bases). Trimming took off 8 bases at V and 6 bases at J, with 15 bases between the two ends. CDR1 KGHDR and CDR2 SFDVKD come from the germline V gene. The CDR3 extends over 13 amino acids. CDR3 in amino acids: CATKSPSGAEAFF. As DNA, the CDR3 is TGTGCCACCAAAAGCCCCTCGGGGGCTGAAGCTTTCTTT.

The chain links TRBV7-9 to TRBJ2-7; 7 positions match TRBD1. V was clipped by 2 bases and J by 2 bases; unmatched bases: 3. Germline V gene sequence: CDR1 SEHNR, CDR2 FQNEAQ (reference sequence). This CDR3 is built from 14 residues. The CDR3 bases are TGTGCCAGCAGCTTAAGGGGACAGCCCTACGAGCAGTACTTC. Translating it yields CASSLRGQPYEQYF.

The rearrangement links TRBV6-5 to TRBJ2-3; TRBD2 matches 7 bases. With V trimmed by 6 bases and J by 0 bases, 3 bases remained unmatched. Germline V gives CDR1 MNHEY, CDR2 SVGAGI. CDR3 length equals 14 residues. The CDR3: CASRAGVSTDTQYF. DNA for the CDR3: TGTGCCAGCAGGGCGGGGGTGAGCACAGATACGCAGTATTTT.

The table lists this clone with a few counts. The rearrangement joins TRBV15 to TRBJ1-4; no clear D gene. Germline V gene sequence: CDR1 LNHNV, CDR2 YYDKDF (reference sequence). This CDR3 is built from 12 residues. Trimming cost V 5 bases and J 8 bases, with 9 bases left between them. This CDR3 reads CATSGGREKLFF. CDR3 coding DNA: TGTGCCACCAGCGGAGGGAGGGAAAAACTGTTTTTT.

The V call is TRBV5-1, the J call TRBJ1-2, with D possibly matching TRBD1 (5 bases). The CDR3 length is 15 residues. Germline V gene data show CDR1 as SGHRS and CDR2 as YFSETQ. V gave up 3 bases and J gave up 7 bases, with 19 bases separating them. CDR3 nucleotide sequence: TGCGCCAGCAGCTACTGGAACACAGGTGGCTCTGGCTACACCTTC. Translation gives CASSYWNTGGSGYTF.

The chain is built from TRBV9 and TRBJ1-4; D remains unclear. V was clipped by 5 bases and J by 7 bases, with 18 bases between them. CDR3 length equals 15 residues. From germline, CDR1 is SGDLS and CDR2 YYNGEE. Written as DNA, the CDR3 is TGTGCCAGCAGGCGTGGGAGGGCGAGCGGTGAAAAACTGTTTTTT. Protein product: CASRRGRASGEKLFF.

There are a few counts of this clone. V and J are TRBV6-1 and TRBJ2-5, with 7 bases aligning to TRBD1. Germline V CDR1 and CDR2: MNHNS, SASEGT. Losses at the gene ends were 3 bases for V and 5 bases for J; bases not matched to a gene: 3. The CDR3 loop spans 13 amino acids. For the CDR3, the DNA is TGTGCCAGCAGTGAGAGGGGGCGCGAGACCCAGTACTTC. This codes for CASSERGRETQYF.

The count of this clone is one. This chain connects TRBV28 to TRBJ1-4, with 8 positions matching TRBD1. The ends lost 5 bases at V and 9 bases at J; junction bases unmatched: 2. The germline V gene has CDR1 MDHEN and CDR2 SYDVKM. The CDR3 is made up of 12 amino acids. The DNA for the CDR3 is TGTGCCAGCAGTCAGGGGGCGAAAAAACTGTTTTTT. It codes for CASSQGAKKLFF.

This clone came up once. J is TRBJ2-7 and V is TRBV28; 8 nucleotides match TRBD2. The CDR3 spans 13 residues. The V segment lost 6 bases and the J segment 4 bases; nucleotides outside the gene matches: 5. CDR1 MDHEN and CDR2 SYDVKM come from the germline V gene. The CDR3, as DNA: TGTGCCAGCAGACGGACTAGCAGTTACGAGCAGTACTTC. Translating gives CASRRTSSYEQYF.

V usage is TRBV20-1 and J usage is TRBJ1-2, with 7 nucleotides matching TRBD1. After removal of 3 bases from V and 4 bases from J, the junction contained 11 bases not matched to a gene. CDR1 and CDR2 (germline): DFQATT, SNEGSKA (reference sequence). This CDR3 contains 15 residues. The CDR3 DNA sequence: TGCAGTGCTAGTCCCCTCGACAGGGCACCCTATGGCTACACCTTC. It is translated as CSASPLDRAPYGYTF.

V is TRBV28 and J is TRBJ2-1, with 8 bases aligning to TRBD2. Trimming removed 6 bases from V and 7 bases from J; junction bases left unmatched: 8. Germline assignment: CDR1 MDHEN and CDR2 SYDVKM. The CDR3 is 14 residues long. The CDR3 nucleotides are TGTGCCAGCAGCCAAGCGGGAGTGGGTAATGAGCAGTTCTTC. This gives the protein CASSQAGVGNEQFF.

The gene calls are TRBV27 and TRBJ1-2; 8 bases match TRBD1. The CDR3 runs to 14 residues. Germline V gives CDR1 MNHEY, CDR2 SMNVEV (reference sequence). With V trimmed by 3 bases and J by 7 bases, 7 bases remained unmatched. The CDR3 DNA is TGTGCCAGCAGTTTTAGGACAGGGAGTGGTGGCTACACCTTC. Translated: CASSFRTGSGGYTF.

The chain uses TRBV6-1 and TRBJ2-2, with D possibly matching TRBD2 (6 bases). Trimming pared 3 bases from V and 1 base from J, leaving 15 bases between. The CDR3 length is 17 residues. Germline V gene sequence: CDR1 MNHNS, CDR2 SASEGT. This CDR3 reads CASSDRGGGWNTGELFF. The CDR3 nucleotides read TGTGCCAGCAGTGATAGGGGTGGGGGGTGGAACACCGGGGAGCTGTTTTTT.

This clone appeared a single time. CDR3 in amino acids: CASSQETQGAQPQHF. The CDR3 bases are TGCGCCAGCAGCCAAGAGACACAGGGGGCCCAGCCCCAGCATTTT. The chain has TRBV4-1 and TRBJ1-5; 9 bases fit TRBD1. This CDR3 has 15 amino acids. Germline V lookup: CDR1 MGHRA, CDR2 YSYEKL. Trimming removed 0 bases from V and 7 bases from J; junction bases left unmatched: 4.

The rearrangement links TRBV5-1 to TRBJ2-7; TRBD2 matches 7 bases. Trimming took 0 bases from V and 6 from J; bases not matched to a gene: 9. The CDR3 runs to 15 residues. The germline V gene encodes CDR1 SGHRS and CDR2 YFSETQ. The CDR3 is CASSLVGGGPVEQYF. The CDR3 nucleotides read TGCGCCAGCAGCTTGGTGGGGGGAGGGCCTGTCGAGCAGTACTTC.

The CDR3 nucleotides read TGTGCCAGCAGCCCTCCCAGGGGGGCCGGGGAGCTGTTTTTT. Encoded protein: CASSPPRGAGELFF. The rearrangement uses TRBV6-6 and TRBJ2-2; a weak D match, TRBD1 (7 bases). The V end was cut by 6 bases, the J end by 6 bases, with 14 bases between. The CDR3 has 14 residues. CDR1 and CDR2 from the germline V gene are MNHNY and SVGAGI (reference sequence).

This clone was recorded a few times. The CDR3 loop is CASSRGTSGNYEQYF. The CDR3 nucleotides are TGCGCCAGCAGCCGAGGGACTAGCGGGAACTACGAGCAGTACTTC. The J gene is TRBJ2-7, the V gene TRBV4-1; 13 nucleotides line up with TRBD2. The length of the CDR3 is 15 residues. V was clipped by 4 bases and J by 3 bases; unmatched bases: 3. Germline CDR1 reads MGHRA; CDR2 reads YSYEKL.

The V gene is TRBV9, the J gene TRBJ1-2; D gene ambiguous. The CDR3 extends over 14 amino acids. Germline V gives CDR1 SGDLS, CDR2 YYNGEE. Trimming left V 0 bases short and J 2 bases short, with 8 bases between. CDR3 protein: CASSVGGRNYGYTF. The CDR3 DNA is TGTGCCAGCAGCGTAGGTGGCCGCAACTATGGCTACACCTTC.

V and J are TRBV6-2 or TRBV6-3 and TRBJ2-1; D ambiguous. Germline V gene data show CDR1 as MNHEY and CDR2 as SVGEGT. V shed 5 bases and J shed 2 bases, with 13 bases lying between them. The CDR3 is 15 amino acids. The CDR3 here is CASSRPDFPYNEQFF. The CDR3 bases are TGTGCCAGCAGTCGCCCCGACTTCCCCTACAATGAGCAGTTCTTC.

This chain links TRBV30 with TRBJ1-2, with D possibly being TRBD1 (6 bases). Trimming stripped 1 base from V and 8 bases from J, with 14 bases between. The germline V gene has CDR1 GTSNPN and CDR2 SVGIG (reference sequence). The CDR3 runs 13 residues. The CDR3 sequence: CAWSATGLEGYTF. CDR3 nucleotides: TGTGCCTGGAGTGCGACAGGTCTTGAGGGCTACACCTTC. Variable domain in full (rest from reference TRBV30 and TRBJ1-2): SQTIHQWPATLVQPVGSPLSLECTVEGTSNPNLYWYRQAAGRGLQLLFYSVGIGQISSEVPQNLSASRPQDRQFILSSKKLLLSDSGFYLCAWSATGLEGYTFGSGTRLTVV.